The 11 T cell receptor beta chains given below trace back to one sample, sequenced in a study of T cells after yellow fever vaccination. TCRdb reprocessed the 5' RACE reads with MiXCR, giving one entry per CDR3 protein. The repertoire has fewer than 350,000 distinct CDR3 sequences, around 4% of them found once; the top ten carry about a quarter. The specimen was PBMCs, collected on the day of the yellow fever booster vaccination. These receptors came from a man aged 18 to 30 who received the YFV17D yellow fever vaccine.

There are a few counts of this clonotype. The V call is TRBV19, the J call TRBJ1-1; D is undetermined. CDR1 is LNHDA, CDR2 SQIVND, per germline (reference sequence). V lost 6 bases, J lost 4 bases, and 15 bases lay in between. This CDR3 spans 14 amino acids. The CDR3 region is CASRGMDSGTEAFF. The DNA of the CDR3 is TGTGCCAGTAGGGGGATGGACTCTGGCACTGAAGCTTTCTTT.

There are many counts of this clonotype. The V and J genes are TRBV27 and TRBJ2-2, with a tentative D call TRBD1 (5 bases). The CDR3 spans 18 residues. Trimming stripped 5 bases from V and 1 base from J, with 20 bases between. CDR1 MNHEY and CDR2 SMNVEV come from the germline V gene (reference sequence). The CDR3, as DNA: TGTGCCAGCAGTGCTCTCCCAGGGTTACAGGAGAACACCGGGGAGCTGTTTTTT. Its translation: CASSALPGLQENTGELFF.

V is TRBV5-5 and J is TRBJ1-3; no definite D call. This CDR3 is 13 amino acids long. Germline assignment: CDR1 SGHKS and CDR2 YYEKEE (reference sequence). V lost 4 bases and J 3 bases, leaving 8 bases between the germline ends. The CDR3 nucleotides read TGTGCCAGCAGCCTACCCGGTGGAAACACCATATATTTT. It encodes CASSLPGGNTIYF.

This clonotype was detected many times. V usage is TRBV2 and J usage is TRBJ2-2; tentative D call: TRBD2 (5 bases). V was clipped by 4 bases and J by 4 bases, with 13 bases between them. Looked up from germline, CDR1 is SNHLY and CDR2 is FYNNEI. The CDR3 extends over 15 amino acids. The DNA for the CDR3 is TGTGCCAGCAGTGGAAGACTAACCTTCACCGGGGAGCTGTTTTTT. Protein: CASSGRLTFTGELFF.

This clonotype was counted many times. J is TRBJ2-1 and V is TRBV14; a weak D match, TRBD2 (5 bases). The CDR3 extends over 13 amino acids. Trimming took 5 bases from V and 4 from J, leaving 9 bases between them. Germline V lookup: CDR1 SGHDN, CDR2 FVKESK. CDR3 sequence reads: CASSEGWYNEQFF. The CDR3 coding sequence is TGTGCCAGCAGCGAGGGCTGGTACAATGAGCAGTTCTTC.

The gene calls are TRBV24-1 and TRBJ2-1, with D possibly being TRBD2 (5 bases). Germline V gene sequence: CDR1 KGHDR, CDR2 SFDVKD. Trimming left V 0 bases short and J 10 bases short, with 18 bases between. The CDR3 totals 16 residues. As DNA, the CDR3 is TGTGCCACCAGTGATTTGGCCGAATATGGAGGCGGCGAGCAGTTCTTC. Its translation: CATSDLAEYGGGEQFF.

There are a few counts of this clonotype. V gene TRBV5-6 combines with J gene TRBJ2-2, with TRBD1 matching 7 bases. The CDR3 runs to 15 residues. Germline V gene sequence: CDR1 SGHDT, CDR2 YYEEEE. V dropped 4 bases and J dropped 5; count of bases not matched to a gene: 8. The CDR3 reads CASSQWDRHTGELFF. The CDR3 DNA reads TGTGCCAGCAGCCAATGGGACAGACATACCGGGGAGCTGTTTTTT. Using reference TRBV5-6 and TRBJ2-2 for the parts outside the CDR3, the full variable domain is DAGVTQSPTHLIKTRGQQVTLRCSPKSGHDTVSWYQQALGQGPQFIFQYYEEEERQRGNFPDRFSGHQFPNYSSELNVNALLLGDSALYLCASSQWDRHTGELFFGEGSRLTVL.

This clonotype was seen at least ten times. The CDR3 region is CAISEWSVNEQFF. The CDR3 DNA follows: TGTGCCATCAGTGAATGGAGTGTCAATGAGCAGTTCTTC. This sequence joins TRBV10-3 and TRBJ2-1; D call uncertain. The CDR3 runs 13 residues. V was pared by 3 bases and J by 6 bases, with 9 bases between. CDR1 and CDR2 (germline): ENHRY, SYGVKD.

The table lists this clonotype with many counts. The chain joins TRBV7-3 to TRBJ2-3; no firm D call. CDR3 size: 12 residues. Trimming left V 2 bases short and J 6 bases short, with 6 bases between. Germline V gene data show CDR1 as SGHTA and CDR2 as FQGTGA. In nucleotides, the CDR3 is TGTGCCAGCAGCTTATCTCGGGATACGCAGTATTTT. Protein sequence: CASSLSRDTQYF. Combining the CDR3 with reference TRBV7-3 and TRBJ2-3 gives the whole variable domain GAGVSQTPSNKVTEKGKYVELRCDPISGHTALYWYRQSLGQGPEFLIYFQGTGAADDSGLPNDRFFAVRPEGSVSTLKIQRTERGDSAVYLCASSLSRDTQYFGPGTRLTVL.

This clonotype was counted many times. The V and J genes are TRBV7-2 and TRBJ2-1; D is unresolved. Per the germline V gene, CDR1 is SGHTA and CDR2 is FQGNSA. V shed 0 bases and J shed 8 bases, with 14 bases lying between them. The CDR3 covers 15 residues. This chain's CDR3 is CASSLALQWVDEQFF. CDR3 nucleotides: TGTGCCAGCAGCTTAGCCCTCCAGTGGGTCGATGAGCAGTTCTTC.

This clonotype has a count of ten or more. The chain links TRBV3-1 to TRBJ2-2; D is undetermined. V was clipped by 3 bases and J by 0 bases, with 5 bases between them. In germline, CDR1 is LGHDT, CDR2 YNNKEL (reference sequence). The CDR3 is 14 amino acids. The CDR3 protein is CASSQGSNTGELFF. The CDR3 DNA reads TGTGCCAGCAGCCAGGGATCGAACACCGGGGAGCTGTTTTTT.